Within the sample, the clone carrying this T cell receptor (beta chain) is medium-sized. Between the trimmed V and J ends, which lost 3 bases and 1 base, there was a span of 10 bases. CDR3 length: 14 residues. The germline V gene encodes CDR1 SGHRS and CDR2 YFSETQ. Sorting gates: effector memory CD45RA-CD27-, EMRA CD45RA+CD27-. The record originates from a study of naive and memory T cell subsets. Both TRBC1 and TRBC2 were covered by a beta constant-region primer of two equimolar oligonucleotides. TCRdb re-derived calls from the UMI-ligation and nested PCR reads in MiXCR, one entry per CDR3 protein. The sample contains around 35,000 distinct CDR3 sequences, roughly 15% of which appear only once.

The rearrangement joins TRBV5-1 to TRBJ1-1, with D hard to call. The receptor was isolated from a human donor in good health. The sample comprised effector memory CD4+ T cells from blood. Subset defined: effector memory, CD45RA- CD27-. The CDR3 DNA reads TGCGCCAGCAGCTCAAGGACTGCGAACACTGAAGCTTTCTTT. It translates to CASSSRTANTEAFF.